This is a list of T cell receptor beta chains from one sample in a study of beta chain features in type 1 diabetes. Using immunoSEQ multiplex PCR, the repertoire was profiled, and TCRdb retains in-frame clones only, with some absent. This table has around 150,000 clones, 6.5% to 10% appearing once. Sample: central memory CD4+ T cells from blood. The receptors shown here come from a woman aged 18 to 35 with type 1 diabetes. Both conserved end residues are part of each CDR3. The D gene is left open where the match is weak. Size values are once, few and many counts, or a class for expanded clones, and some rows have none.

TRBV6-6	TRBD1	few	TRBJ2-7	TGTGCCAGCACCCGTCGGACAGGAAGGGACGAGCAGTACTTC	CASTRRTGRDEQYF
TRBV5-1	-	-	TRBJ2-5	TGCGCCAGCAGCCCATGTACCCAGTACTTC	CASSPCTQYF
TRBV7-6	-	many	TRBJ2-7	TGTGCCAGCAGTCTAGGGGTCCACGAGCAGTACTTC	CASSLGVHEQYF
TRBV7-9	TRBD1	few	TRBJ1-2	TGTGCCAGCAGCTTAACGCAGGGGGCTAACTATGGCTACACCTTC	CASSLTQGANYGYTF
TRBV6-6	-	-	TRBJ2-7	TGTGCCAGCAGTTACTCTGCCCAGGCCGAGCAGTACTTC	CASSYSAQAEQYF
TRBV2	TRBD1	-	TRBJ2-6	TGTGCCAGCAGTGTGCAGGGGGTGGCTGGGGCCAACGTCCTGACTTTC	CASSVQGVAGANVLTF
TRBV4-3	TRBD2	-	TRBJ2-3	TGCGCCAGCAGCCAAGTCCGTCGCGGGGGGGCCGGTGCGGCAGATACGCAGTATTTT	CASSQVRRGGAGAADTQYF
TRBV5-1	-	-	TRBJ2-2	TGCGCCAGCAGCTCCGGGGCCGGGGAGCTGTTTTTT	CASSSGAGELFF
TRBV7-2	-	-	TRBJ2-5	TGTGCCAGCAGCTTAAGTGGTCTAATCCAAGAGACCCAGTACTTC	CASSLSGLIQETQYF
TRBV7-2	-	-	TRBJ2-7	TGTGCCAGCAGCTTTTCGCCGGGGACCTACGAGCAGTACTTC	CASSFSPGTYEQYF
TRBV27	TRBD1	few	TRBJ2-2	TGTGCCAGCAGTTGGCAGGACAGGGCCACCGGGGAGCTGTTTTTT	CASSWQDRATGELFF
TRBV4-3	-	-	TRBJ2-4	TGCGCCAGCAGCCAAGAAACTCAGGGCGTAGCCAAAAACATTCAGTACTTC	CASSQETQGVAKNIQYF
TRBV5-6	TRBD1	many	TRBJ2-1	TGTGCCAGCAGCTTTCGGCGACAGGGGATCTTC	CASSFRRQGIF
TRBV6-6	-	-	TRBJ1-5	TGTGCCAGCAGTTACGGGACACCGAGCATGCAGCCCCAGCATTTT	CASSYGTPSMQPQHF
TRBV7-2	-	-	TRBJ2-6	TGTGCCAGCAGTCCAGGGAACTCTGGGGCCAACGTCCTGACTTTC	CASSPGNSGANVLTF
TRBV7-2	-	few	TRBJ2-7	TGTGCCAGCAATCCAGGACCGAGGGTCGAGCAGTACTTC	CASNPGPRVEQYF
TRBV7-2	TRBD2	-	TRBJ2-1	TGTGCCAGCAGCTCGGGGACTAGCGGGAGGGTTGAGCAGTTCTTC	CASSSGTSGRVEQFF
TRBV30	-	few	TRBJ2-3	TGTGCCTGGAGTGGAACACTAGGCGCGGCGCAGTATTTT	CAWSGTLGAAQYF
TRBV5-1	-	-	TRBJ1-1	TGCGCCAGCAGAACCGGGACACCGAACACTGAAGCTTTCTTT	CASRTGTPNTEAFF
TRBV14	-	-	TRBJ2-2	TGTGCCAGCAGCCCCCGACTGACCGGGGAGCTGTTTTTT	CASSPRLTGELFF
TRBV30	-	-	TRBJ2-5	TGTGCCTGGAGTCTAGGGGGAAGCCAGTACTTC	CAWSLGGSQYF
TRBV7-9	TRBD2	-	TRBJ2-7	TGTGCCAGCAGCTCGACTAGCGGTACCTACGAGCAGTACTTC	CASSSTSGTYEQYF
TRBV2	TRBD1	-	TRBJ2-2	TGTGCCAGCAGTGGACAGGGTACGAACACCGGGGAGCTGTTTTTT	CASSGQGTNTGELFF
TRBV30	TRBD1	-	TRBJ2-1	TGTGCCTGGAGTGTCGAGACAGGGGGAGGTAATGAGCAGTTCTTC	CAWSVETGGGNEQFF
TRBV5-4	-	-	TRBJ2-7	TGTGCCAGCAGCTTGTGGAGCTACGAGCAGTACTTC	CASSLWSYEQYF
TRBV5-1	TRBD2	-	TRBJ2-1	TGCGCCAGCAGCTTGGATCCAGCGGGAGGAACGGTTGAGCAGTTCTTC	CASSLDPAGGTVEQFF
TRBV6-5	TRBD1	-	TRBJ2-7	TGTGCCATCAGCGGAGGACAGGGAAGGGGCGAGCAGTACTTC	CAISGGQGRGEQYF
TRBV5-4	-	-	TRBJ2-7	TGTGCCAGCAGCTTGGAGGGCCAGGGGTCGTCCTACGAGCAGTACTTC	CASSLEGQGSSYEQYF
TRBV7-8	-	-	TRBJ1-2	TGTGCCAGCAGCTTAGCCGGTCGGCGGGATGGCTACACCTTC	CASSLAGRRDGYTF
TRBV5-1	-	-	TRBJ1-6	TGCGCCAGCAGCTTAGGGAGTTCACCCCTCCACTTT	CASSLGSSPLHF
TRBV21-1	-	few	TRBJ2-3	TGTGCCAGCAGCACGCGGGCCAGCACAGATACGCAGTATTTT	CASSTRASTDTQYF
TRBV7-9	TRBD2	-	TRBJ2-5	TGTGCCAGCAGCTCCATAGCGGGAGTAAAAGAGACCCAGTACTTC	CASSSIAGVKETQYF
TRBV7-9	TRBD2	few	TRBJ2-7	TGTGCCAGCAGCTTAGCCGCGGGGGGCTTCTACGAGCAGTACTTC	CASSLAAGGFYEQYF
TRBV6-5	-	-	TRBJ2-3	TGTGCCAGCAGTAGACGGGAGAGGTCAGATACGCAGTATTTT	CASSRRERSDTQYF
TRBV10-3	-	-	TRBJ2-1	TGTGCCATCAGTGAGTCGAACGCCGCCCAGGGCTACAATGAGCAGTTCTTC	CAISESNAAQGYNEQFF
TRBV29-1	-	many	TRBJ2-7	TGCAGCGTTGTGGAGACGGCCGGGGGGCGCGGCGAGCAGTACTTC	CSVVETAGGRGEQYF
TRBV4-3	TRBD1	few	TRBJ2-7	TGCGCCAGCAGCCGAACTACAGGGGCCGCCTACGAGCAGTACTTC	CASSRTTGAAYEQYF
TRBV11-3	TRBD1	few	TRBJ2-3	TGTGCCAGCAGCTTGGGGACAGGGATAGATACGCAGTATTTT	CASSLGTGIDTQYF
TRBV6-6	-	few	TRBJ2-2	TGTGCCGGTCGTGAGGAGGCGAACACCGGGGAGCTGTTTTTT	CAGREEANTGELFF
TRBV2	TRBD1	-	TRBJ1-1	TGTGCCAGCAGCGATGGACAGGGTAACACTGAAGCTTTCTTT	CASSDGQGNTEAFF
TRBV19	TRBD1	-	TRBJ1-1	TGTGCCAGTAGTCCACGAGCCCGGGACAGCGAAGCTTTCTTT	CASSPRARDSEAFF
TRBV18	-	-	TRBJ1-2	TGTGCCAGCTCACCCAGGGATCTGGCGTATGGCTACACCTTC	CASSPRDLAYGYTF
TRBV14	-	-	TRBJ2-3	TGTGCCAGCAGCCAAGCCGTGAGTCTAACAGATACGCAGTATTTT	CASSQAVSLTDTQYF
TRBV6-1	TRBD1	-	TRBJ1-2	TGTGCCAGCAGAGACAGGGGTCACTATGGCTACACCTTC	CASRDRGHYGYTF
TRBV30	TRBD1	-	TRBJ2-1	TGTGCCTGGAGTCCCGGGACAGGGTCGGGTGAGCAGTTCTTC	CAWSPGTGSGEQFF